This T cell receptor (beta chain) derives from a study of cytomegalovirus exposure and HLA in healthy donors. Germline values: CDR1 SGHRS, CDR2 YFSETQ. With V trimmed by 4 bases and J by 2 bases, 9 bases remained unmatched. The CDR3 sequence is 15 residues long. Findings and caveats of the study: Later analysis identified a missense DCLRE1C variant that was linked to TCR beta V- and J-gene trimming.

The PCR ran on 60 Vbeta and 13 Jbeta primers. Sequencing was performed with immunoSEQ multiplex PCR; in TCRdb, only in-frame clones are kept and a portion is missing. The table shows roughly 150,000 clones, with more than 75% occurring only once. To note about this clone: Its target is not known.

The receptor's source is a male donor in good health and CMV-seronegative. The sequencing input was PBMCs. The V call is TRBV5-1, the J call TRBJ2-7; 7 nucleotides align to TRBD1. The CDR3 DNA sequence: TGCGCCAGCAGCCCCACAGGGGAACGTCCCTACGAGCAGTACTTC. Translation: CASSPTGERPYEQYF.